Below, one TCR beta chain is given with its context. Its antigen remains unidentified. Per the germline V gene, CDR1 is SEHNR and CDR2 is FQNEAQ (reference sequence). The CDR3 consists of 14 residues. Trimming removed 3 bases at V and 6 bases at J, with 9 bases between. The data were produced by immunoSEQ multiplex PCR, yet TCRdb's version contains in-frame clones alone and is incomplete. This sample has more than 9,500 clones, with 84% found just once. This sample was included in a study of graft-versus-host responses after intestinal transplantation. Turning to the study itself: Each patient got anti-thymocyte globulin induction, then tacrolimus and steroids for approximately three years.

Overall study findings and caveats: Early after transplant, HvG declines were associated with peak levels of circulating GvH clones. Investigators detected GvH clones in recipient marrow, with some emerging earlier in ileum or blood. Graft-donor T cell macrochimerism coincided with high graft-versus-host to host-versus-graft clonal ratios in allografts.

The genes are TRBV7-9 and TRBJ1-6; D perhaps matches TRBD1 (5 bases). The specimen was PBMCs, collected approximately 320 days after intestinal transplant. This TCR derives from a human patient who received an intestinal transplant, so some T cells may come from the graft donor. CDR3 sequence: CASSFVGPNSPLHF. The CDR3 DNA follows: TGTGCCAGCAGCTTTGTGGGACCTAATTCACCCCTCCACTTT.